This T cell receptor beta chain was profiled in a study of T cells in Graves' hyperthyroidism and ophthalmopathy. From RNA transcripts, TCR beta CDR3 regions were amplified. First-round RT-PCR of the TCR CDR3 relied on the HTBI primer set. TCRdb reprocessed the multiplex PCR reads via MiXCR and lists one record per CDR3 protein. The sample has 500,000 to 600,000 distinct CDR3 sequences, roughly 45% seen once. The sample was peripheral blood or thyroid tissue (not recorded which). The TCR comes from an adult woman with Graves' disease, either hyperthyroidism or ophthalmopathy (not recorded which).

The CDR3 sequence: CSGGQFNTEAFF. The CDR3 DNA reads TGCAGCGGGGGACAGTTCAACACTGAAGCTTTCTTT. The rearrangement joins TRBV29-1 to TRBJ1-1; 7 bases are a match to TRBD1. The CDR3 loop spans 12 amino acids. With V trimmed by 7 bases and J by 2 bases, 4 bases remained unmatched. CDR1 is SQVTM, CDR2 ANQGSEA, per germline.